A selection of T cell receptor beta chains follows, all from one sample in a study of shared clonotypes between healthy human individuals. Clones were read by immunoSEQ multiplex PCR, and TCRdb kept only the in-frame ones, dropping some. The sample holds about 1.5 million clones, 95% to 99% seen once. Specimen: naive CD4+ T cells sorted from blood. These receptor sequences come from a man in his thirties or forties in good health. Each CDR3 is given with its conserved first and last residue. Each record gives: V gene, D gene, J gene, clone size, CDR3 protein, CDR3 DNA. A D gene is named only where the DNA matches it firmly. Clone size, where shown, is once, few, many, or a class for clones that have expanded.

v_call: TRBV2
d_call: TRBD1
j_call: TRBJ2-3
clone_size: NA
cdr3_aa: CASRSGTGRADTQYF
cdr3_nt: TGTGCCAGCAGGTCCGGGACAGGGCGCGCAGATACGCAGTATTTT

v_call: TRBV7-6
d_call: TRBD1
j_call: TRBJ2-1
clone_size: NA
cdr3_aa: CASSLDRDRGIGEQFF
cdr3_nt: TGTGCCAGCAGCTTAGACCGGGACAGGGGTATCGGTGAGCAGTTCTTC

v_call: TRBV27
d_call: NA
j_call: TRBJ2-7
clone_size: NA
cdr3_aa: CASSSTFYIGQRYSYEQYF
cdr3_nt: TGTGCCAGCAGTTCAACATTCTACATCGGACAGAGATACTCCTACGAGCAGTACTTC

v_call: TRBV7-9
d_call: TRBD2
j_call: TRBJ2-1
clone_size: NA
cdr3_aa: CASSSVGTSGRGDEQFF
cdr3_nt: TGTGCCAGCAGCTCAGTGGGTACTAGCGGGAGAGGGGATGAGCAGTTCTTC

v_call: TRBV25-1
d_call: NA
j_call: TRBJ2-3
clone_size: NA
cdr3_aa: CASRSPGDTQYF
cdr3_nt: TGTGCCAGCAGGTCGCCCGGGGATACGCAGTATTTT

v_call: TRBV5-1
d_call: NA
j_call: TRBJ2-1
clone_size: once
cdr3_aa: CASSHNYNEQFF
cdr3_nt: TGCGCCAGCAGCCACAACTACAATGAGCAGTTCTTC

v_call: TRBV7-2
d_call: TRBD1
j_call: TRBJ2-7
clone_size: NA
cdr3_aa: CASSLVMAGGPYEQYF
cdr3_nt: TGTGCCAGCAGCTTAGTAATGGCAGGGGGACCCTACGAGCAGTACTTC

v_call: TRBV7-2
d_call: NA
j_call: TRBJ2-2
clone_size: once
cdr3_aa: CASSSRRRGELFF
cdr3_nt: TGTGCCAGCAGCTCACGGCGGAGGGGGGAGCTGTTTTTT

v_call: TRBV18
d_call: TRBD2
j_call: TRBJ2-2
clone_size: once
cdr3_aa: CASSPKASGHTGELFF
cdr3_nt: TGTGCCAGCTCACCAAAGGCTAGCGGCCACACCGGGGAGCTGTTTTTT

v_call: TRBV9
d_call: TRBD2
j_call: TRBJ2-7
clone_size: NA
cdr3_aa: CASSLGLAGYEQYF
cdr3_nt: TGTGCCAGCAGCTTAGGACTAGCGGGCTACGAGCAGTACTTC

v_call: TRBV5-1
d_call: NA
j_call: TRBJ1-2
clone_size: NA
cdr3_aa: CASSTAPNPNYGYTF
cdr3_nt: TGCGCCAGCAGTACGGCTCCAAACCCGAACTATGGCTACACCTTC

v_call: TRBV5-1
d_call: NA
j_call: TRBJ2-7
clone_size: NA
cdr3_aa: CASTLYPMTGGLNEQYF
cdr3_nt: TGCGCCAGCACCCTTTATCCCATGACCGGCGGTCTGAATGAGCAGTACTTC

v_call: TRBV2
d_call: NA
j_call: TRBJ2-3
clone_size: NA
cdr3_aa: CASSDRQGPDTQYF
cdr3_nt: TGTGCCAGCAGTGATAGGCAGGGCCCAGATACGCAGTATTTT

v_call: TRBV10-2
d_call: TRBD2
j_call: TRBJ2-7
clone_size: NA
cdr3_aa: CASSATSGSHEQYF
cdr3_nt: TGCGCCAGCAGTGCCACTAGCGGGAGCCACGAGCAGTACTTC

v_call: TRBV18
d_call: NA
j_call: TRBJ1-5
clone_size: NA
cdr3_aa: CASSALPGRSNQPQHF
cdr3_nt: TGTGCCAGCTCAGCCCTGCCCGGAAGGAGCAATCAGCCCCAGCATTTT

v_call: TRBV9
d_call: NA
j_call: TRBJ2-3
clone_size: NA
cdr3_aa: CASSVVPGGGTSTDTQYF
cdr3_nt: TGTGCCAGCAGCGTAGTACCAGGCGGCGGGACTAGCACAGATACGCAGTATTTT

v_call: TRBV10-3
d_call: TRBD2
j_call: TRBJ2-5
clone_size: NA
cdr3_aa: CAISESILAGETQYF
cdr3_nt: TGTGCCATCAGTGAGTCGATTCTAGCGGGGGAGACCCAGTACTTC

v_call: TRBV28
d_call: TRBD1
j_call: TRBJ2-7
clone_size: NA
cdr3_aa: CASQRDRGLYEQYF
cdr3_nt: TGTGCCAGCCAGAGGGACAGGGGACTTTACGAGCAGTACTTC

v_call: TRBV29-1
d_call: TRBD1
j_call: TRBJ1-5
clone_size: NA
cdr3_aa: CSVVDRGNQPQHF
cdr3_nt: TGCAGCGTGGTTGACAGGGGCAATCAGCCCCAGCATTTT

v_call: TRBV5-1
d_call: NA
j_call: TRBJ2-7
clone_size: NA
cdr3_aa: CASSSDIHEQYF
cdr3_nt: TGCGCCAGCAGCTCGGACATCCACGAGCAGTACTTC

v_call: TRBV4-1
d_call: NA
j_call: TRBJ1-1
clone_size: NA
cdr3_aa: CASSQEEGRGTEAFF
cdr3_nt: TGCGCCAGCAGCCAAGAGGAGGGACGGGGCACTGAAGCTTTCTTT

v_call: TRBV4-2
d_call: NA
j_call: TRBJ2-7
clone_size: NA
cdr3_aa: CASSQEGRGAYEQYF
cdr3_nt: TGTGCCAGCAGCCAAGAAGGCAGGGGCGCCTACGAGCAGTACTTC

v_call: TRBV28
d_call: TRBD1
j_call: TRBJ1-5
clone_size: NA
cdr3_aa: CASSLTGGHNQPQHF
cdr3_nt: TGTGCCAGCAGTTTGACAGGGGGCCACAATCAGCCCCAGCATTTT

v_call: TRBV7-2
d_call: NA
j_call: TRBJ2-1
clone_size: NA
cdr3_aa: CASSLFGAEYNEQFF
cdr3_nt: TGTGCCAGCAGCTTATTTGGGGCAGAATACAATGAGCAGTTCTTC

v_call: TRBV19
d_call: NA
j_call: TRBJ2-2
clone_size: once
cdr3_aa: CASSSSPPRIGELFF
cdr3_nt: TGTGCCAGTAGTTCGTCCCCGCCGCGGATCGGGGAGCTGTTTTTT

v_call: TRBV27
d_call: NA
j_call: TRBJ2-7
clone_size: NA
cdr3_aa: CASSLSPRRAAYEQYF
cdr3_nt: TGTGCCAGCAGTTTGTCCCCCCGCAGGGCAGCCTACGAGCAGTACTTC

v_call: TRBV7-8
d_call: TRBD2
j_call: TRBJ2-1
clone_size: NA
cdr3_aa: CASSSTSGSSNNEQFF
cdr3_nt: TGTGCCAGCAGCTCGACTAGCGGGAGTTCTAACAATGAGCAGTTCTTC

v_call: TRBV7-2
d_call: NA
j_call: TRBJ2-1
clone_size: NA
cdr3_aa: CASSLSAAYNEQFF
cdr3_nt: TGTGCCAGCAGCTTATCAGCGGCCTACAATGAGCAGTTCTTC

v_call: TRBV28
d_call: TRBD1
j_call: TRBJ1-2
clone_size: NA
cdr3_aa: CASSPDRLNGLAF
cdr3_nt: TGTGCCAGCAGCCCGGACAGGCTCAATGGCTTGGCCTTC

v_call: TRBV7-2
d_call: NA
j_call: TRBJ2-1
clone_size: NA
cdr3_aa: CASSFGQRPSYNEQFF
cdr3_nt: TGTGCCAGCAGCTTTGGGCAGAGGCCGTCCTACAATGAGCAGTTCTTC

v_call: TRBV6-1
d_call: TRBD1
j_call: TRBJ1-1
clone_size: NA
cdr3_aa: CASRAGTVNTEAFF
cdr3_nt: TGTGCCAGCAGAGCCGGGACAGTGAACACTGAAGCTTTCTTT

v_call: TRBV5-6
d_call: NA
j_call: TRBJ2-5
clone_size: NA
cdr3_aa: CASSLDWYRGGETQYF
cdr3_nt: TGTGCCAGCAGCTTGGATTGGTATCGTGGGGGAGAGACCCAGTACTTC

v_call: TRBV10-3
d_call: TRBD1
j_call: TRBJ1-1
clone_size: NA
cdr3_aa: CAISESILGQPKMNTEAFF
cdr3_nt: TGTGCCATCAGTGAGTCGATCTTGGGACAGCCTAAAATGAACACTGAAGCTTTCTTT

v_call: TRBV18
d_call: NA
j_call: TRBJ2-1
clone_size: NA
cdr3_aa: CASSPTAGYNEQFF
cdr3_nt: TGTGCCAGCTCACCAACCGCAGGCTACAATGAGCAGTTCTTC

v_call: TRBV7-9
d_call: TRBD1
j_call: TRBJ2-1
clone_size: NA
cdr3_aa: CASSSGQGTGEQFF
cdr3_nt: TGTGCCAGCAGCTCGGGACAGGGGACGGGTGAGCAGTTCTTC

v_call: TRBV19
d_call: NA
j_call: TRBJ2-2
clone_size: NA
cdr3_aa: CASSILGGTGELFF
cdr3_nt: TGTGCCAGTAGTATCCTAGGGGGCACCGGGGAGCTGTTTTTT

v_call: TRBV5-1
d_call: NA
j_call: TRBJ1-1
clone_size: NA
cdr3_aa: CASSSQWGDTEAFF
cdr3_nt: TGCGCCAGCAGCTCGCAATGGGGGGACACTGAAGCTTTCTTT

v_call: TRBV11-1
d_call: NA
j_call: TRBJ2-2
clone_size: NA
cdr3_aa: CASSSTRVTGELFF
cdr3_nt: TGTGCCAGCAGTTCAACCAGGGTCACCGGGGAGCTGTTTTTT

v_call: TRBV7-9
d_call: TRBD1
j_call: TRBJ2-5
clone_size: NA
cdr3_aa: CASSGGQYQETQYF
cdr3_nt: TGTGCCAGCAGCGGGGGACAGTATCAGGAGACCCAGTACTTC

v_call: TRBV18
d_call: TRBD2
j_call: TRBJ2-7
clone_size: NA
cdr3_aa: CASSLQTPGLAGDPYEQYF
cdr3_nt: TGTGCCAGCTCACTTCAGACGCCGGGACTAGCGGGAGATCCCTACGAGCAGTACTTC

v_call: TRBV5-1
d_call: NA
j_call: TRBJ1-4
clone_size: NA
cdr3_aa: CASSVRGTNEKLFF
cdr3_nt: TGCGCCAGCAGCGTAAGGGGCACTAATGAAAAACTGTTTTTT

v_call: TRBV6-6
d_call: NA
j_call: TRBJ2-1
clone_size: NA
cdr3_aa: CASNGQPNFSYNEQFF
cdr3_nt: TGTGCCAGCAATGGGCAGCCCAACTTCTCCTACAATGAGCAGTTCTTC

v_call: TRBV5-1
d_call: TRBD1
j_call: TRBJ2-6
clone_size: NA
cdr3_aa: CASSLRQGDSGANVLTF
cdr3_nt: TGCGCCAGCAGCCTAAGACAGGGAGACTCTGGGGCCAACGTCCTGACTTTC

v_call: TRBV6-1
d_call: NA
j_call: TRBJ2-7
clone_size: NA
cdr3_aa: CASSGDSAYEQYF
cdr3_nt: TGTGCCAGCAGTGGAGACAGTGCCTACGAGCAGTACTTC

v_call: TRBV10-2
d_call: TRBD1
j_call: TRBJ2-2
clone_size: once
cdr3_aa: CASGSTGGTGELFF
cdr3_nt: TGCGCCAGCGGCTCGACAGGGGGCACCGGGGAGCTGTTTTTT

v_call: TRBV9
d_call: TRBD2
j_call: TRBJ2-1
clone_size: NA
cdr3_aa: CASSEGLYEGNEQFF
cdr3_nt: TGTGCCAGCAGCGAGGGACTATACGAGGGTAATGAGCAGTTCTTC

v_call: TRBV9
d_call: TRBD1
j_call: TRBJ1-2
clone_size: once
cdr3_aa: CASSRDSLKDYGYTF
cdr3_nt: TGTGCCAGCAGCCGGGACAGCCTAAAGGACTATGGCTACACCTTC

v_call: TRBV15
d_call: NA
j_call: TRBJ1-5
clone_size: NA
cdr3_aa: CATSRGMGGTDQPQHF
cdr3_nt: TGTGCCACCAGCAGAGGGATGGGGGGCACGGATCAGCCCCAGCATTTT

v_call: TRBV19
d_call: NA
j_call: TRBJ1-5
clone_size: NA
cdr3_aa: CASSIHQVVNQPQHF
cdr3_nt: TGTGCCAGTAGTATACATCAGGTTGTCAATCAGCCCCAGCATTTT

v_call: TRBV10-1
d_call: NA
j_call: TRBJ2-7
clone_size: once
cdr3_aa: CASSEGQTSSYEQYF
cdr3_nt: TGCGCCAGCAGTGAAGGACAGACCTCCTCCTACGAGCAGTACTTC

v_call: TRBV5-4
d_call: TRBD2
j_call: TRBJ2-7
clone_size: NA
cdr3_aa: CASSQLAGEISYEQYF
cdr3_nt: TGTGCCAGCAGCCAACTAGCGGGAGAAATCTCCTACGAGCAGTACTTC

v_call: TRBV5-6
d_call: NA
j_call: TRBJ2-7
clone_size: NA
cdr3_aa: CASSPYAGSSYEQYF
cdr3_nt: TGTGCCAGCAGCCCTTACGCAGGGTCCTCCTACGAGCAGTACTTC

v_call: TRBV6-5
d_call: NA
j_call: TRBJ1-4
clone_size: NA
cdr3_aa: CASSYVGGAEKLFF
cdr3_nt: TGTGCCAGCAGTTACGTCGGGGGAGCGGAAAAACTGTTTTTT